The 10 T cell receptor beta chains given below trace back to one sample, sequenced in a study of blood T cell repertoires in COVID-19. Assay: immunoSEQ multiplex PCR; the TCRdb copy retains only in-frame clones and omits some. In the table there are about 94,000 clones, 65% to 85% of which are singletons. Sequencing used peripheral blood. The origin of the receptors is a man in his 70s with COVID-19, enrolled during active disease.

Only a few counts were recorded for this clone. The rearrangement joins TRBV6-6 to TRBJ2-1; tentative D call: TRBD2 (5 bases). This CDR3 spans 16 amino acids. The V and J ends lost 5 bases and 0 bases respectively, with 14 bases between them. Germline lookup yields CDR1 MNHNY and CDR2 SVGAGI (reference sequence). The CDR3 DNA sequence: TGTGCCAGCAGTAGCTCGAGCGGCGGCTCCTACAATGAGCAGTTCTTC. Its protein product is CASSSSSGGSYNEQFF.

Only one count was recorded for this clone. This chain connects TRBV5-1 to TRBJ2-5, with D tentatively TRBD2 (6 bases). Trimming pared 4 bases from V and 5 bases from J, leaving 18 bases between. The CDR3 loop spans 15 amino acids. CDR1 and CDR2 from the germline V gene are SGHRS and YFSETQ. CDR3 in DNA: TGCGCCAGCAGCCCACCTCCCGGGGGAATGGAGACCCAGTACTTC. Translated: CASSPPPGGMETQYF.

CDR3: CASSPDTNTEAFF. The CDR3 DNA is TGTGCCAGCAGCCCAGACACGAACACTGAAGCTTTCTTT. The chain links TRBV7-6 to TRBJ1-1; D is ambiguous. Germline lookup yields CDR1 SGHVS and CDR2 FNYEAQ. The ends were cut back, 5 bases at V and 1 base at J, with 8 bases in the middle. The CDR3 totals 13 residues.

The chain carries TRBV29-1 and TRBJ2-1, with TRBD2 matching 15 bases. Losses at the gene ends were 7 bases for V and 2 bases for J; bases not matched to a gene: 3. Per the germline V gene, CDR1 is SQVTM and CDR2 is ANQGSEA. This CDR3 has 15 amino acids. CDR3 protein: CSAGLAGGPYNEQFF. The CDR3 DNA reads as TGCAGCGCGGGACTAGCGGGAGGCCCCTACAATGAGCAGTTCTTC.

The rearrangement uses TRBV24-1 and TRBJ1-3, with D unresolved. V lost 12 bases and J lost 9, with 17 bases in between. Germline lookup yields CDR1 KGHDR and CDR2 SFDVKD. The CDR3 loop spans 12 amino acids. The CDR3 sequence: CAGRALASTIYF. The CDR3 DNA follows: TGTGCCGGGAGGGCGCTAGCTAGCACCATATATTTT.

The chain links TRBV7-2 to TRBJ2-7; 11 bases match TRBD1. The CDR3 runs to 15 residues. Germline CDR1 SGHTA, CDR2 FQGNSA. V lost 4 bases and J lost 7; bases outside the gene matches: 9. The CDR3 bases are TGTGCCAGCAGCTCCTGGACAGGGGGCTCTGGGGAGCAGTACTTC. It specifies CASSSWTGGSGEQYF.

This clone was picked up one time. Here the CDR3 reads CASTPGDSSTDTQYF. Written as DNA, the CDR3 is TGTGCCAGTACCCCTGGTGACAGTAGCACAGATACGCAGTATTTT. J is TRBJ2-3 and V is TRBV19; maybe TRBD1 (5 bases). CDR3 length: 15 amino acids. Trimming left V 7 bases short and J 0 bases short, with 14 bases between. Germline-derived CDR1 and CDR2 are LNHDA and SQIVND (reference sequence).

The CDR3, as DNA: TGTGCCAGCAGCCAAGAAGGGGGAAGGTTGACTGAAGCTTTCTTT. It translates to CASSQEGGRLTEAFF. The chain combines TRBV4-2 with TRBJ1-1, with D possibly being TRBD1 (6 bases). CDR3 length: 15 amino acids. Between the trimmed V and J ends, which lost 0 bases and 5 bases, there was a span of 13 bases. Germline V gene lookup returns CDR1 LGHNA and CDR2 YNFKEQ.

A few counts support this clone. V gene TRBV9 combines with J gene TRBJ2-1; 12 positions match TRBD2. CDR1 and CDR2 from the germline V gene are SGDLS and YYNGEE. The V and J ends lost 0 bases and 5 bases, in that order; junction bases with no gene match: 12. The CDR3 contains 19 residues. The CDR3 reads CASSVAQASGGVGHNEQFF. The CDR3 nucleotides read TGTGCCAGCAGCGTAGCTCAGGCTAGCGGGGGGGTAGGGCACAATGAGCAGTTCTTC.

The V gene is TRBV4-2, the J gene TRBJ1-2, with D maybe TRBD1 (6 bases). The CDR3 contains 14 residues. Germline V gene data show CDR1 as LGHNA and CDR2 as YNFKEQ. V was cut by 7 bases and J by 4 bases, with 16 bases left in between. The DNA of the CDR3 is TGTGCCAGCACCCGAGAGGGGGGGGTCTATGGCTACACCTTC. Residues: CASTREGGVYGYTF.